The T cell receptor beta chain described here comes from a study of regulatory T cells in long-lasting Graves disease. The study, taken as a whole, reports: Newly diagnosed patients had higher TCR diversity than persistent Graves' patients did.

Germline values: CDR1 SEHNR, CDR2 FQNEAQ (reference sequence). This CDR3 comprises 11 residues. The V and J ends lost 11 bases and 1 base respectively, with 8 bases between them. A remark on this clonotype: What it recognizes is unknown.

Described time point: persistent/refractory GD, antithyroid drugs over 5 years with positive TRAb. PBMC-derived RNA was used for the TCR library. Researchers made TCR beta libraries by using iRepertoire HTBI primers and running Arm-PCR on CDR3 regions. Each CDR3 protein gets one entry after TCRdb re-called the multiplex PCR reads with MiXCR. This sample has approximately 470,000 distinct CDR3 sequences, with less than 25% found just once. V is TRBV7-9 and J is TRBJ1-1; no firm D call. The sample here was peripheral blood mononuclear cells (PBMCs), taken when the disease was refractory, from a patient treated with antithyroid drugs. The clonotype originates from a female donor with Graves disease. Written as DNA, the CDR3 is TGTGCCCACGGAGGGAACACTGAAGCTTTCTTT. Translation: CAHGGNTEAFF.